This is a list of T cell receptor beta chains from one sample in a study of control samples from healthy donors and cancer patients. Only in-frame clones appear in the TCRdb table, and some are missing; sequencing was by immunoSEQ multiplex PCR. The data contain around 150,000 clones, 70% to 90% of them seen just once; the ten biggest clones take up around 11%. Sequenced material: blood. These receptors were taken from a man aged 25 to 40 in good health. The CDR3 runs from the conserved cysteine through the conserved F or W. The D gene is left open where the match is weak. Only some rows state a clone size, as once, few, many or a class for expanded clones.

V: TRBV6-6; J: TRBJ1-4; D: TRBD1; size: NA; CDR3: CASSPRDRGLSQEKLFF; DNA: TGTGCCAGCAGTCCCCGGGACAGGGGGCTCTCCCAGGAAAAACTGTTTTTT
V: TRBV19; J: TRBJ2-3; D: TRBD1; size: NA; CDR3: CATMKNRDRGIRAQYF; DNA: TGTGCCACGATGAAGAACCGGGACAGAGGAATCCGGGCGCAGTATTTT
V: TRBV29-1; J: TRBJ1-2; D: NA; size: NA; CDR3: CSVGGAGGLDGYTF; DNA: TGCAGCGTTGGGGGTGCGGGGGGCCTCGATGGCTACACCTTC
V: TRBV7-3; J: TRBJ1-1; D: NA; size: NA; CDR3: CASSSRDTEAFF; DNA: TGTGCCAGCAGCTCTAGGGACACTGAAGCTTTCTTT
V: TRBV7-2; J: TRBJ1-4; D: TRBD1; size: NA; CDR3: CASSLAQGAGGEKLFF; DNA: TGTGCCAGCAGCTTAGCACAGGGGGCGGGTGGCGAAAAACTGTTTTTT
V: TRBV19; J: TRBJ1-1; D: NA; size: many; CDR3: CASSPSGLARGTEAFF; DNA: TGTGCCAGTAGTCCCTCGGGACTCGCGCGGGGGACTGAAGCTTTCTTT
V: TRBV27; J: TRBJ2-1; D: NA; size: once; CDR3: CASSLFRGDEQFF; DNA: TGTGCCAGCAGTTTATTTCGGGGTGATGAGCAGTTCTTC
V: TRBV28; J: TRBJ2-7; D: NA; size: NA; CDR3: CASSAGQHSYEQYF; DNA: TGTGCCAGCAGTGCCGGACAGCATTCCTACGAGCAGTACTTC
V: TRBV27; J: TRBJ1-2; D: TRBD1; size: NA; CDR3: CASSGQGVRGYTF; DNA: TGTGCCAGCAGTGGACAGGGGGTCCGCGGCTACACCTTC
V: TRBV2; J: TRBJ2-1; D: TRBD1; size: NA; CDR3: CASRREQGAYNEQFF; DNA: TGTGCCAGCAGGAGGGAACAGGGGGCATACAATGAGCAGTTCTTC
V: TRBV19; J: TRBJ1-2; D: NA; size: NA; CDR3: CASSINSGNYGYTF; DNA: TGTGCCAGTAGTATTAACTCGGGGAACTATGGCTACACCTTC
V: TRBV11-3; J: TRBJ1-1; D: NA; size: NA; CDR3: CASSLDTTTEAFF; DNA: TGTGCCAGCAGCTTAGATACGACCACTGAAGCTTTCTTT
V: TRBV9; J: TRBJ2-1; D: NA; size: NA; CDR3: CASSVAGVSSYNEQFF; DNA: TGTGCCAGCAGCGTAGCTGGGGTGAGCTCCTACAATGAGCAGTTCTTC
V: TRBV7-9; J: TRBJ1-5; D: TRBD1; size: NA; CDR3: CASSLGQPWPQHF; DNA: TGTGCCAGCAGCCTGGGACAGCCGTGGCCCCAGCATTTT
V: TRBV12-3/TRBV12-4; J: TRBJ1-1; D: NA; size: NA; CDR3: CASSLTSYTEAFF; DNA: TGTGCCAGCAGTTTAACGTCGTACACTGAAGCTTTCTTT
V: TRBV6-4; J: TRBJ2-1; D: TRBD2; size: NA; CDR3: CASSARGGLDEQFF; DNA: TGTGCCAGCAGTGCCCGGGGGGGGCTCGATGAGCAGTTCTTC
V: TRBV28; J: TRBJ1-5; D: NA; size: NA; CDR3: CASAGHPLLSTNQPQHF; DNA: TGTGCCAGCGCAGGACACCCGCTCCTTTCAACCAATCAGCCCCAGCATTTT
V: TRBV7-8; J: TRBJ2-1; D: NA; size: many; CDR3: CASSSPSGTEQFF; DNA: TGTGCCAGCAGCTCCCCGTCGGGTACTGAGCAGTTCTTC
V: TRBV7-8; J: TRBJ2-7; D: TRBD2; size: NA; CDR3: CASSPLRDYYYEQYF; DNA: TGTGCCAGCAGCCCCCTCCGGGACTATTACTACGAGCAGTACTTC
V: TRBV7-6; J: TRBJ2-7; D: NA; size: NA; CDR3: CASSPAPRTAYYEQYF; DNA: TGTGCCAGCAGTCCCGCACCGAGGACAGCATACTACGAGCAGTACTTC
V: TRBV24-1; J: TRBJ2-1; D: TRBD2; size: NA; CDR3: CATSDSHREGQFF; DNA: TGTGCCACCAGTGATTCCCATAGGGAGGGGCAGTTCTTC
V: TRBV18; J: TRBJ2-2; D: NA; size: NA; CDR3: CASSPQGQNTGELFF; DNA: TGTGCCAGCTCACCACAAGGACAGAACACCGGGGAGCTGTTTTTT
V: TRBV5-1; J: TRBJ2-5; D: TRBD1; size: NA; CDR3: CASSRGQGGETQYF; DNA: TGCGCCAGCAGCCGAGGACAGGGAGGCGAGACCCAGTACTTC